The present TCR beta chain was sequenced within a study of T cells expressing NK-cell markers. Study-wide results and caveats: No clear determination of HCMV specificity was made for expanded NKG2C+ T cell clones.

No DNA is given; TCRdb re-called the 5' RACE reads and lists each CDR3 protein once. Its listing shows about 460,000 distinct CDR3 sequences. The CDR3 extends over 15 amino acids. Germline CDR1 and CDR2: SGDLS and YYNGEE. With regard to this clonotype: Its target is unknown.

V gene TRBV9 combines with J gene TRBJ2-1; TCRdb reports TRBD2, a call that lacks DNA to check it against. Sequencing was performed on blood T cells: a sorted CD56 or NKG2C T cell subset, CD4+ or CD8+ T cells, or bulk PBMC T cells (not recorded which). The TCR sequence derives from a woman in her forties or fifties in good health. The chain's CDR3 is CASSSRLAGYNEQFF. The full variable domain, with the rest looked up from reference TRBV9 and TRBJ2-1, is DSGVTQTPKHLITATGQRVTLRCSPRSGDLSVYWYQQSLDQGLQFLIQYYNGEERAKGNILERFSAQQFPDLHSELNLSSLELGDSALYFCASSSRLAGYNEQFFGPGTRLTVL.